The clone carrying this T cell receptor (beta chain) has at least ten counts. Germline CDR1 is SGHAT and CDR2 is FQNNGV. The length of the CDR3 is 14 residues. V dropped 5 bases and J dropped 7 bases, with 17 bases sitting between them. The data are from a study of T cells in Graves' hyperthyroidism and ophthalmopathy. Template material for amplifying TCR beta CDR3 regions consisted of RNA transcripts. HTBI primers were used for first-round RT-PCR of the TCR CDR3. In TCRdb, the multiplex PCR reads were re-called with MiXCR into one record per CDR3 protein. The table records 370,000 or so distinct CDR3 sequences, roughly 25% of them present only once.

The clonotype originates from a man aged 45-65 years with Graves' hyperthyroidism. This chain connects TRBV11-2 to TRBJ2-5; perhaps TRBD1 as D (5 bases). The specimen was blood. CDR3 in amino acids: CASSPTDGSGTQYF. For the CDR3, the DNA is TGTGCCAGCAGCCCGACAGACGGGTCAGGGACCCAGTACTTC.